Below are 11 T cell receptor beta chains sequenced from a single sample in a study of blood T cell repertoires in COVID-19 (TCRdb year 2020). Libraries were prepared through the immunoSEQ multiplex PCR assay. This is the immuneACCESS table as TCRdb keeps it, with only in-frame sequences that have V and J called. A part of the clones is gone; compared with another copy, unresolved V genes explain less than half, and the rest is unexplained. Across this sample there are approximately 220,000 clones, with approximately 80% seen only once. Roughly 30% of the sample goes to the ten largest clones. Specimen: peripheral blood. These receptor sequences come from a middle-aged man with acute or convalescent COVID-19.

A few counts support this clone. The chain is built from TRBV2 and TRBJ1-3; a weak D match, TRBD1 (6 bases). V dropped 9 bases and J dropped 0 bases, with 9 bases sitting between them. Germline V CDR1 and CDR2: SNHLY, FYNNEI. The CDR3 runs 13 residues. The CDR3 DNA reads as TGTGCCAGTACGACAGGCTCTGGAAACACCATATATTTT. Protein sequence: CASTTGSGNTIYF.

V and J are TRBV4-1 and TRBJ1-1; 9 bases fit TRBD1. The length of the CDR3 is 15 residues. V dropped 5 bases and J dropped 1; count of bases not matched to a gene: 5. Germline assignment: CDR1 MGHRA and CDR2 YSYEKL. Written as DNA, the CDR3 is TGCGCCAGCAGCAGTCGGACAGGGGAGAACACTGAAGCTTTCTTT. Translated, it gives CASSSRTGENTEAFF.

In the case of this clone: The junction differs from germline at one of its ends, possibly a read error. The chain joins TRBV9 to TRBJ2-1; the match to TRBD2 covers 9 bases. Per the germline V gene, CDR1 is SGDLS and CDR2 is YYNGEE. There are 17 residues in the CDR3. CDR3 loop: CASSVSPSGTSSNEQFF. DNA for the CDR3: TGTGCCAGCAGCGTAAGTCCTAGCGGGACCTCCTCCAATGAGCAGTTCTTC. Filled out from reference TRBV9 and TRBJ2-1, the complete variable domain reads DSGVTQTPKHLITATGQRVTLRCSPRSGDLSVYWYQQSLDQGLQFLIQYYNGEERAKGNILERFSAQQFPDLHSELNLSSLELGDSALYFCASSVSPSGTSSNEQFFGPGTRLTVL.

The chain couples TRBV21-1 to TRBJ1-1; TRBD1, the table's D call, was not compared with the DNA. TRBV21-1 is a documented pseudogene. The CDR3 has 17 residues. The CDR3 nucleotides are TGTGCCAGCAGCACCCTGACAAAAGACACCCTTGGCACTGAAGCTTTCTTT. It translates to CASSTLTKDTLGTEAFF.

This clone was seen only once. This chain joins TRBV19 and TRBJ1-6, with 7 bases lining up with TRBD1. This CDR3 spans 15 amino acids. Germline lookup yields CDR1 LNHDA and CDR2 SQIVND (reference sequence). Unmatched junction bases numbered 6, after V lost 1 base and J lost 9 bases. As DNA, the CDR3 is TGTGCCAGTAGTATAGGACGGCAGGGGGGTTCACCCCTCCACTTT. This encodes CASSIGRQGGSPLHF.

The chain carries TRBV7-9 and TRBJ2-7, with 9 nucleotides matching TRBD2. The CDR3 has 14 residues. V was clipped by 5 bases and J by 6 bases; unmatched bases: 8. CDR1 is SEHNR, CDR2 FQNEAQ, per germline (reference sequence). Here the CDR3 reads CASSLSGSRSEQYF. CDR3 in DNA: TGTGCCAGCAGCCTTAGCGGGAGTCGCTCCGAGCAGTACTTC.

The chain carries TRBV7-2 and TRBJ2-7, with D tentatively TRBD2 (6 bases). V shed 0 bases and J shed 1 base, with 7 bases lying between them. The CDR3 length is 14 residues. CDR1 is SGHTA and CDR2 is FQGNSA in the germline V gene. CDR3 residues: CASSLAGGSYEQYF. The CDR3 nucleotides read TGTGCCAGCAGCTTAGCGGGAGGATCCTACGAGCAGTACTTC.

This clone was picked up one time. The V and J genes are TRBV10-3 and TRBJ2-3; 10 bases match TRBD2. J gave up 4 bases and V 5 bases, and 6 bases lay outside the gene matches. Germline CDR1 and CDR2: ENHRY and SYGVKD. The CDR3 is 15 amino acids. CDR3: CAISIGGLASDTQYF. The CDR3, as DNA: TGTGCCATCAGTATAGGGGGACTAGCGTCAGATACGCAGTATTTT.

The chain carries TRBV28 and TRBJ2-7; D is perhaps TRBD2 (6 bases). CDR3 length: 14 amino acids. V was pared by 5 bases and J by 4 bases, with 15 bases between. CDR1 is MDHEN, CDR2 SYDVKM, per germline. The CDR3 is CASSAPGLWYEQYF. CDR3 DNA sequence: TGTGCCAGCAGTGCACCGGGACTCTGGTACGAGCAGTACTTC. Full variable domain (remainder filled in from reference TRBV28 and TRBJ2-7): DVKVTQSSRYLVKRTGEKVFLECVQDMDHENMFWYRQDPGLGLRLIYFSYDVKMKEKGDIPEGYSVSREKKERFSLILESASTNQTSMYLCASSAPGLWYEQYFGPGTRLTVT.

V usage is TRBV5-1 and J usage is TRBJ2-7, with 9 positions matching TRBD1. The CDR3 is 14 residues long. In germline, CDR1 is SGHRS, CDR2 YFSETQ. V was clipped by 4 bases and J by 3 bases; unmatched bases: 5. In nucleotides, the CDR3 is TGCGCCAGCAGCGCCTGGACAGGGGACTACGAGCAGTACTTC. Its translation: CASSAWTGDYEQYF.

The chain uses TRBV7-9 and TRBJ2-1; D might be TRBD1 (5 bases). V lost 5 bases, J lost 7 bases, and 18 bases lay in between. There are 15 residues in the CDR3. CDR1 is SEHNR and CDR2 is FQNEAQ in the germline V gene (reference sequence). The CDR3 sequence: CASSREIRVGNEQFF. CDR3 DNA sequence: TGTGCCAGCAGCAGAGAGATCAGGGTAGGAAATGAGCAGTTCTTC. The whole variable domain, filled in from reference TRBV7-9 and TRBJ2-1, reads DTGVSQNPRHKITKRGQNVTFRCDPISEHNRLYWYRQTLGQGPEFLTYFQNEAQLEKSRLLSDRFSAERPKGSFSTLEIQRTEQGDSAMYLCASSREIRVGNEQFFGPGTRLTVL.